The 9 T cell receptor beta chains listed next were all sequenced from one sample in a study of shared clonotypes between healthy human individuals. Libraries were prepared by immunoSEQ multiplex PCR; TCRdb keeps only in-frame clonotypes and omits some of them. The data hold fewer than 130,000 clones, with approximately 70% observed a single time. Material for sequencing was memory CD8+ T cells sorted from blood. As to subset: CD45RO+ cells pooled with CCR7-negative TemRA cells. These receptors all stem from a woman under 40 in good health.

CDR3 sequence (DNA): TGTGCCAGCAGCTTAGGGGTAGCGGGAGCTCCCAATGAGCAGTTCTTC. It codes for CASSLGVAGAPNEQFF. V and J are TRBV7-8 and TRBJ2-1; 9 bases agree with TRBD2. The CDR3 spans 16 residues. Germline trimming cut 1 base from V and 6 bases from J; bases unmatched to any gene: 7. From germline, CDR1 is SGHVS and CDR2 FQNEAQ.

This clone was counted many times. This chain connects TRBV7-9 to TRBJ2-7, with D possibly matching TRBD1 (5 bases). This CDR3 has 12 amino acids. The germline gives CDR1 SEHNR, CDR2 FQNEAQ (reference sequence). The V gene lost 5 bases and the J gene lost 4 bases, with 9 bases spanning the gap. This CDR3 reads CASSQAGYEQYF. The DNA for the CDR3 is TGTGCCAGCAGCCAAGCAGGGTACGAGCAGTACTTC.

The chain recombines TRBV11-2 with TRBJ1-4; the D is unclear. Per the germline V gene, CDR1 is SGHAT and CDR2 is FQNNGV. CDR3 length equals 14 residues. With 4 bases removed from V and 7 bases from J, the gap between germline ends came to 13 bases. CDR3 sequence reads: CASSYGLGFEKLFF. As DNA, the CDR3 is TGTGCCAGCAGCTACGGGTTGGGGTTTGAAAAACTGTTTTTT. Together with reference TRBV11-2 and TRBJ1-4, the CDR3 gives the full variable domain: EAGVAQSPRYKIIEKRQSVAFWCNPISGHATLYWYQQILGQGPKLLIQFQNNGVVDDSQLPKDRFSAERLKGVDSTLKIQPAKLEDSAVYLCASSYGLGFEKLFFGSGTQLSVL.

This sequence joins TRBV5-6 and TRBJ2-1; D gene uncertain. The V gene's germline CDR1 is SGHDT and CDR2 YYEEEE. This CDR3 has 17 residues. Trimming cost V 6 bases and J 1 base, with 20 bases left between them. The chain's CDR3 is CASTPHQMAESYNEQFF. The CDR3 coding sequence is TGTGCCAGCACCCCTCACCAAATGGCGGAGTCCTACAATGAGCAGTTCTTC.

This chain uses TRBV15 with TRBJ2-7; 7 bases fit TRBD1. J gave up 3 bases and V 6 bases, and 8 bases lay outside the gene matches. This CDR3 spans 14 amino acids. The germline V gene encodes CDR1 LNHNV and CDR2 YYDKDF (reference sequence). The DNA of the CDR3 is TGTGCCACCAGTCCCGGGACAGAGAACTACGAGCAGTACTTC. This codes for CATSPGTENYEQYF.

The chain is built from TRBV28 and TRBJ2-7; D gene ambiguous. Trimming removed 6 bases at V and 0 bases at J, with 9 bases between. The germline CDR1 and CDR2 sequences are MDHEN and SYDVKM. The CDR3 contains 13 residues. CDR3 amino acids: CASSLQASYEQYF. CDR3 DNA: TGTGCCAGCAGCTTGCAGGCCTCCTACGAGCAGTACTTC.

The V call is TRBV2, the J call TRBJ1-2; perhaps TRBD1 as D (5 bases). CDR1 and CDR2 (germline): SNHLY, FYNNEI. There are 15 residues in the CDR3. The germline V and J ends were trimmed by 7 bases and 2 bases, with 17 bases remaining between them. The CDR3 nucleotides read TGTGCCAGCACGATGAGGGGCGCGGGAAACTATGGCTACACCTTC. Translated, it gives CASTMRGAGNYGYTF.

The V and J genes are TRBV2 and TRBJ2-3; 7 bases align to TRBD1. The CDR3 spans 16 residues. Germline V gene sequence: CDR1 SNHLY, CDR2 FYNNEI. Losses at the gene ends were 8 bases for V and 0 bases for J; bases not matched to a gene: 11. CDR3 sequence reads: CASGGFYRGSTDTQYF. The CDR3 DNA reads TGTGCCAGCGGAGGCTTTTACAGGGGTAGCACAGATACGCAGTATTTT.

This rearrangement joins TRBV15 to TRBJ1-3; D possibly corresponds to TRBD1 (5 bases). Germline lookup yields CDR1 LNHNV and CDR2 YYDKDF (reference sequence). The CDR3 contains 16 residues. Trimming took off 5 bases at V and 4 bases at J, with 18 bases between the two ends. The chain's CDR3 is CATSFQTGTGGNTIYF. The DNA of the CDR3 is TGTGCCACCAGCTTCCAGACCGGGACGGGCGGAAACACCATATATTTT.